The 25 T cell receptor beta chains given below trace back to one sample, sequenced in a study of blood T cell repertoires in COVID-19. Sequenced by immunoSEQ multiplex PCR; TCRdb stores in-frame clones only, minus some. The sample includes approximately 240,000 clones, 84% seen only once; the top ten take roughly 2.4%. The sample was peripheral blood. The receptors here all came from an older woman with acute or convalescent COVID-19.

The chain combines TRBV9 with TRBJ2-3; possible D gene TRBD2, 6 bases. The germline V gene has CDR1 SGDLS and CDR2 YYNGEE. This CDR3 spans 15 amino acids. The ends were cut back, 4 bases at V and 2 bases at J, with 14 bases in the middle. The CDR3 DNA follows: TGTGCCAGCAGCCTCATGGGACTGGACACAGATACGCAGTATTTT. This encodes CASSLMGLDTDTQYF.

The chain uses TRBV9 and TRBJ1-1; 7 bases match TRBD1. Trimming took 4 bases from V and 10 from J; bases not matched to a gene: 19. Germline V gives CDR1 SGDLS, CDR2 YYNGEE. This CDR3 spans 16 amino acids. In DNA form, the CDR3 reads TGTGCCAGCAGCCCAGACAGGGACACGACCCTTTTTAGAGCTTTCTTT. Translated, it gives CASSPDRDTTLFRAFF.

The genes are TRBV5-1 and TRBJ1-3, with unresolved D. V lost 0 bases to trimming and J lost 2 bases, with 18 bases between them. The CDR3 covers 18 residues. Germline-derived CDR1 and CDR2 are SGHRS and YFSETQ. CDR3 sequence reads: CASSLEINLHGAGNTIYF. As DNA, the CDR3 is TGCGCCAGCAGCTTGGAGATAAACCTTCACGGGGCTGGAAACACCATATATTTT.

J is TRBJ2-5 and V is TRBV29-1; D remains unclear. Germline assignment: CDR1 SQVTM and CDR2 ANQGSEA. The CDR3 extends over 12 amino acids. Trimming took 6 bases from V and 7 from J, leaving 15 bases between them. CDR3 DNA: TGCAGCGTGCTACAGAGTGAATGGACCCAGTACTTC. This translates into CSVLQSEWTQYF. Full variable domain (rest looked up from reference TRBV29-1 and TRBJ2-5): SAVISQKPSRDICQRGTSLTIQCQVDSQVTMMFWYRQQPGQSLTLIATANQGSEATYESGFVIDKFPISRPNLTFSTLTVSNMSPEDSSIYLCSVLQSEWTQYFGPGTRLLVL.

The V call is TRBV6-1, the J call TRBJ1-2; D perhaps matches TRBD1 (5 bases). Trimming cost V 1 base and J 7 bases, with 7 bases left between them. The CDR3 length is 12 residues. Germline-derived CDR1 and CDR2 are MNHNS and SASEGT. In DNA, the CDR3 is TGTGCCAGCAGTGAAGGCAGGGCTGGCTACACCTTC. Protein product: CASSEGRAGYTF.

This sequence joins TRBV4-1 and TRBJ1-4, with TRBD1 as a possible D gene (5 bases). This CDR3 contains 13 residues. Looked up from germline, CDR1 is MGHRA and CDR2 is YSYEKL. Trimming pared 4 bases from V and 3 bases from J, leaving 6 bases between. CDR3 sequence reads: CASSRGSNEKLFF. The CDR3 DNA reads as TGCGCCAGCAGCCGGGGCTCTAATGAAAAACTGTTTTTT.

This chain joins TRBV30 and TRBJ2-7; D possibly corresponds to TRBD1 (6 bases). This CDR3 region has 13 residues. The germline V and J ends were trimmed by 2 bases and 7 bases, with 15 bases remaining between them. Germline V gene data show CDR1 as GTSNPN and CDR2 as SVGIG (reference sequence). CDR3 bases: TGTGCCTGGAGTTCTCAGGGGTTGGGGGAGCAGTACTTC. As protein: CAWSSQGLGEQYF.

V usage is TRBV10-3 and J usage is TRBJ1-2, with D possibly matching TRBD1 (5 bases). Germline V gives CDR1 ENHRY, CDR2 SYGVKD. V lost 6 bases, J lost 9 bases, and 20 bases lay in between. This CDR3 contains 14 residues. Here the CDR3 DNA reads TGTGCCATCAGAGACAGAGGAGAGGCTATGAGCTACACCTTC. Translation: CAIRDRGEAMSYTF.

The chain links TRBV7-2 to TRBJ2-1, with 7 bases identical to TRBD1. Losses at the gene ends were 5 bases for V and 3 bases for J; bases not matched to a gene: 10. Germline V gives CDR1 SGHTA, CDR2 FQGNSA. This CDR3 has 16 residues. CDR3 in amino acids: CASSPPQDRIYNEQFF. The CDR3 DNA reads as TGTGCCAGCAGCCCACCACAGGACAGGATCTACAATGAGCAGTTCTTC. Based on the CDR3 plus reference TRBV7-2 and TRBJ2-1, the full variable domain is GAGVSQSPSNKVTEKGKDVELRCDPISGHTALYWYRQSLGQGLEFLIYFQGNSAPDKSGLPSDRFSAERTGGSVSTLTIQRTQQEDSAVYLCASSPPQDRIYNEQFFGPGTRLTVL.

This clone was seen only once. The rearrangement links TRBV10-3 to TRBJ2-3; 9 bases fit TRBD2. Germline trimming cut 4 bases from V and 4 bases from J; bases unmatched to any gene: 6. The CDR3 sequence is 15 residues long. Germline CDR1 and CDR2: ENHRY and SYGVKD. CDR3 loop: CAISGGRTSADTQYF. The CDR3 bases are TGTGCCATCAGTGGAGGGCGGACTAGCGCAGATACGCAGTATTTT.

The V call is TRBV19, the J call TRBJ1-6; 8 nucleotides line up with TRBD1. Germline CDR1 is LNHDA and CDR2 is SQIVND (reference sequence). This CDR3 has 15 amino acids. V lost 3 bases and J lost 10; bases outside the gene matches: 8. The CDR3 region has the DNA TGTGCCAGTAGTATCCGGGACAGGCATCGGTCACCCCTCCACTTT. Translating it yields CASSIRDRHRSPLHF.

V usage is TRBV9 and J usage is TRBJ2-2; D is perhaps TRBD1 (6 bases). The germline CDR1 and CDR2 sequences are SGDLS and YYNGEE. The CDR3 length is 15 residues. V was shortened by 5 bases and J by 0 bases, with 11 bases between the two germline ends. CDR3 sequence (DNA): TGTGCCAGCAGTGAAGGGACATCGAACACCGGGGAGCTGTTTTTT. This codes for CASSEGTSNTGELFF. Drawing the rest from reference TRBV9 and TRBJ2-2, the complete variable domain is DSGVTQTPKHLITATGQRVTLRCSPRSGDLSVYWYQQSLDQGLQFLIQYYNGEERAKGNILERFSAQQFPDLHSELNLSSLELGDSALYFCASSEGTSNTGELFFGEGSRLTVL.

This clone was seen once. The chain uses TRBV13 and TRBJ2-5; perhaps TRBD2 as D (7 bases). Germline V gene lookup returns CDR1 PRHDT and CDR2 FYEKMQ (reference sequence). V gave up 2 bases and J gave up 5 bases, with 15 bases separating them. There are 15 residues in the CDR3. This CDR3 is CASSLKGGGHETQYF. CDR3 nucleotides: TGTGCCAGCAGCTTAAAGGGGGGGGGCCACGAGACCCAGTACTTC.

CDR3 amino acids: CASSPTSGGNLGQFF. Written as DNA, the CDR3 is TGTGCCAGCAGCCCTACTAGCGGGGGGAACCTTGGGCAGTTCTTC. The rearrangement uses TRBV3-1 (or the pseudogene TRBV3-2) and TRBJ2-1; 12 bases map to TRBD2. CDR3 size: 15 residues. Germline assignment: CDR1 LGHDT and CDR2 YNNKEL (reference sequence). The V and J ends lost 4 bases and 12 bases, in that order; junction bases with no gene match: 10.

The V call is TRBV4-1, the J call TRBJ1-5; 7 nucleotides line up with TRBD1. V was pared by 5 bases and J by 3 bases, with 4 bases of the junction left unmatched. The CDR3 loop spans 14 amino acids. Germline CDR1 is MGHRA and CDR2 is YSYEKL. The chain's CDR3 is CASSAGQYNQPQHF. In nucleotides, the CDR3 is TGCGCCAGCAGCGCGGGACAGTACAATCAGCCCCAGCATTTT.

The chain has TRBV15 and TRBJ2-3, with TRBD2 matching over 10 bases. V gave up 0 bases and J gave up 5 bases; unmatched junction bases: 8. Germline lookup yields CDR1 LNHNV and CDR2 YYDKDF (reference sequence). CDR3 size: 17 residues. CDR3: CATSREAIAGGRDTQYF. As DNA, the CDR3 is TGTGCCACCAGCAGAGAAGCAATAGCGGGGGGCCGAGATACGCAGTATTTT.

This clone showed up just a few times. V is TRBV24-1 and J is TRBJ2-3; 10 nucleotides agree with TRBD2. The germline V gene has CDR1 KGHDR and CDR2 SFDVKD. J gave up 1 base and V 7 bases, and 7 bases lay outside the gene matches. The CDR3 has 16 amino acids. Here the CDR3 reads CATSQPGLAGTDTQYF. CDR3 bases: TGTGCCACCAGCCAACCCGGACTAGCGGGCACAGATACGCAGTATTTT.

This chain connects TRBV2 to TRBJ1-2; 7 bases are a match to TRBD1. Germline-derived CDR1 and CDR2 are SNHLY and FYNNEI. Trimming at V came to 3 bases and at J to 2 bases, leaving 6 bases not matched to a gene. The CDR3 is made up of 15 amino acids. CDR3 sequence (DNA): TGTGCCAGCAGTGACGGCAGGGGGACCAACTATGGCTACACCTTC. Translated: CASSDGRGTNYGYTF.

This clone was found a few times. This chain uses TRBV12-3 or TRBV12-4 with TRBJ1-2; D is unresolved. Trimming cost V 6 bases and J 0 bases, with 8 bases left between them. This CDR3 contains 13 residues. The CDR3 coding sequence is TGTGCCAGCAGCCTACAGCCTAACTATGGCTACACCTTC. It encodes CASSLQPNYGYTF.

This clone was detected once. The gene calls are TRBV7-2 and TRBJ1-1; 7 bases line up with TRBD1. Germline CDR1 reads SGHTA; CDR2 reads FQGNSA. The CDR3 length is 14 residues. The V gene end was trimmed by 4 bases and the J gene end by 10 bases; junction bases not matched to a gene: 12. The CDR3 sequence is CASSSSAPRGRAFF. CDR3 DNA sequence: TGTGCCAGCAGCTCCTCCGCCCCGAGGGGGCGAGCTTTCTTT.

V usage is TRBV28 and J usage is TRBJ1-4, with 8 bases aligning to TRBD1. The CDR3 runs 16 residues. The junction had 10 bases not matched to a gene; V was cut back by 5 bases and J by 5 bases. Per germline, CDR1 MDHEN and CDR2 SYDVKM. For the CDR3, the DNA is TGTGCCAGCAGTGTACTCGGACAGGGTCAAAATGAAAAACTGTTTTTT. Translating it yields CASSVLGQGQNEKLFF.

This clone was seen a handful of times. The rearrangement uses TRBV30 and TRBJ1-1; 8 nucleotides agree with TRBD1. Germline values: CDR1 GTSNPN, CDR2 SVGIG (reference sequence). After removal of 4 bases from V and 3 bases from J, the junction contained 4 bases not matched to a gene. The CDR3 totals 13 residues. The CDR3 region is CAWTRQGYTEAFF. The CDR3 DNA reads as TGTGCCTGGACCCGACAGGGGTACACTGAAGCTTTCTTT.

The rearrangement uses TRBV11-3 and TRBJ2-5, with 8 positions matching TRBD1. The V gene's germline CDR1 is SGHNT and CDR2 YENEEA. The CDR3 runs 15 residues. V was clipped by 5 bases and J by 4 bases; unmatched bases: 9. CDR3 nucleotide sequence: TGTGCCAGCAGCAGCGGACAGGGTCAGGTAGAGACCCAGTACTTC. This translates into CASSSGQGQVETQYF. The full variable domain, completed using reference TRBV11-3 and TRBJ2-5, is EAGVVQSPRYKIIEKKQPVAFWCNPISGHNTLYWYLQNLGQGPELLIRYENEEAVDDSQLPKDRFSAERLKGVDSTLKIQPAELGDSAVYLCASSSGQGQVETQYFGPGTRLLVL.

The chain is built from TRBV7-9 and TRBJ2-7; D possibly corresponds to TRBD2 (7 bases). Trimming removed 5 bases at V and 2 bases at J, with 13 bases between. Germline lookup yields CDR1 SEHNR and CDR2 FQNEAQ (reference sequence). The CDR3 sequence is 14 residues long. CDR3 in DNA: TGTGCCAGCAGCGCCACCGGGGGGCCCTACGAGCAGTACTTC. It yields the protein CASSATGGPYEQYF.

The J gene is TRBJ2-3, the V gene TRBV6-1; 7 bases are a match to TRBD1. The CDR3 consists of 16 residues. V shed 3 bases and J 4 bases; nucleotides not matched to a gene: 10. Germline loops: CDR1 MNHNS, CDR2 SASEGT. The CDR3 sequence is CASSDYRVQGSDTQYF. Written as DNA, the CDR3 is TGTGCCAGCAGTGACTACAGGGTACAGGGGTCAGATACGCAGTATTTT.